These 5 T cell receptor beta chains came from one sample sequenced in a study of blood T cell repertoires in COVID-19. The data were produced by immunoSEQ multiplex PCR, yet TCRdb's version contains in-frame clones alone and is incomplete. The sample has 340,000 or so clones; 80% to 90% are singletons. Specimen: PBMCs or T cells enriched from blood (not recorded which). Receptors originate from a woman aged 40 to 49 with acute COVID-19.

V and J are TRBV6-5 and TRBJ1-1; tentatively, D is TRBD1 (6 bases). Germline values: CDR1 MNHEY, CDR2 SVGAGI. V shed 7 bases and J shed 9 bases, with 18 bases lying between them. There are 13 residues in the CDR3. CDR3 amino acids: CASTTITTGKAFF. CDR3 coding DNA: TGTGCCAGCACCACTATCACTACAGGGAAAGCTTTCTTT.

The gene calls are TRBV5-1 and TRBJ1-2; 12 bases are a match to TRBD1. Losses at the gene ends were 0 bases for V and 7 bases for J; bases not matched to a gene: 13. The CDR3 length is 18 residues. Germline V gene lookup returns CDR1 SGHRS and CDR2 YFSETQ. CDR3 loop: CASSLAIRAGQGAGGYTF. The CDR3 DNA is TGCGCCAGCAGCTTGGCCATACGAGCGGGACAGGGGGCCGGTGGCTACACCTTC.

This sequence joins TRBV5-8 and TRBJ2-5, with 8 bases aligning to TRBD2. With 0 bases clipped from V and 3 bases from J, the junction kept 4 bases outside the gene matches. The CDR3 spans 15 residues. From germline, CDR1 is SGHTS and CDR2 YDEGEE. The CDR3 DNA follows: TGTGCCAGCAGCTTGGAGGGACTAGTAAAAGAGACCCAGTACTTC. This gives the protein CASSLEGLVKETQYF.

The CDR3 bases are TGTGCCAGCAGCCTCAGGGGGCAAGAGACCCAGTACTTC. As protein: CASSLRGQETQYF. The J gene is TRBJ2-5, the V gene TRBV7-7; 7 bases are a match to TRBD1. CDR3 length: 13 residues. The germline V gene has CDR1 SSHAT and CDR2 FNYEAQ (reference sequence). The V gene end was trimmed by 5 bases and the J gene end by 2 bases; junction bases not matched to a gene: 2.

This rearrangement joins TRBV7-3 to TRBJ2-2, with TRBD2 matching 10 bases. CDR1 and CDR2 from the germline V gene are SGHTA and FQGTGA. J was trimmed by 6 bases and V by 6 bases; bases with no gene match: 4. The CDR3 totals 14 residues. DNA for the CDR3: TGTGCCAGCAGAAAAACTAGCGGGGCCGGGGAGCTGTTTTTT. As protein: CASRKTSGAGELFF. The full variable domain, its missing parts supplied by reference TRBV7-3 and TRBJ2-2, is GAGVSQTPSNKVTEKGKYVELRCDPISGHTALYWYRQSLGQGPEFLIYFQGTGAADDSGLPNDRFFAVRPEGSVSTLKIQRTERGDSAVYLCASRKTSGAGELFFGEGSRLTVL.